What follows are 5 T cell receptor beta chains derived from one specimen sequenced in a study of CDR3 diversity in severe acne. TCRdb analysed the PCR reads with MiXCR anew, one entry per CDR3 protein. The sample includes over 100,000 distinct CDR3 sequences, about half seen only once; the top ten take under 15%. The sample was blood. These receptors were taken from a male donor with acne.

To note about this clonotype: No DNA is shown, since the ends of the CDR3 on it are uncertain; the CDR3 is the one TCRdb lists. The chain links TRBV7-2 to TRBJ2-5; the D call of TRBD1 is as the table states it, not checked on the DNA. The germline gives CDR1 SGHTA, CDR2 FQGNSA. Termini included, the CDR3 measures 24 amino acids. This chain's CDR3 is CASSLKDGVDEQFFGPGEGETQYF.

The gene calls are TRBV12-3 or TRBV12-4 and TRBJ1-1, with D perhaps matching TRBD1 (6 bases). The V end lost 6 bases, the J end lost 7 bases, and 12 bases lay between the germline ends. CDR3 length equals 12 residues. The CDR3 DNA sequence: TGTGCCAGCAGCCAGGAGGGGGGTGAAGCTTTCTTT. The encoded protein is CASSQEGGEAFF.

Ten or more counts support this clonotype. The chain links TRBV19 to TRBJ2-5; no clear D. The CDR3 extends over 13 amino acids. Germline lookup yields CDR1 LNHDA and CDR2 SQIVND (reference sequence). Trimming took 3 bases from V and 7 from J, leaving 12 bases between them. Written as DNA, the CDR3 is TGTGCCAGTAGTATCACCCAGTCGGGGACCCAGTACTTC. Its protein is CASSITQSGTQYF.

Comment on this clonotype: The junction and the germline gene differ at one end; a read error may be behind it. CDR3 sequence (DNA): TGTGCCAGCAGTGACTCGGGGACTAATTCACCCCTCCACTTT. This gives the protein CASSDSGTNSPLHF. The V call is TRBV10-3, the J call TRBJ1-6; the D gene is possibly TRBD1 (5 bases). CDR1 ENHRY and CDR2 SYGVKD come from the germline V gene. The CDR3 runs to 14 residues.

This clonotype was seen ten or more times. The chain is built from TRBV5-8 and TRBJ2-7, with no clear D. The CDR3 runs 14 residues. The germline V gene encodes CDR1 SGHTS and CDR2 YDEGEE. Deletions cut 4 bases from V and 5 bases from J, with 16 bases between. CDR3 sequence reads: CASSLHSPPDEQYF. The CDR3 bases are TGTGCCAGCAGCCTCCACAGCCCGCCGGACGAGCAGTACTTC.